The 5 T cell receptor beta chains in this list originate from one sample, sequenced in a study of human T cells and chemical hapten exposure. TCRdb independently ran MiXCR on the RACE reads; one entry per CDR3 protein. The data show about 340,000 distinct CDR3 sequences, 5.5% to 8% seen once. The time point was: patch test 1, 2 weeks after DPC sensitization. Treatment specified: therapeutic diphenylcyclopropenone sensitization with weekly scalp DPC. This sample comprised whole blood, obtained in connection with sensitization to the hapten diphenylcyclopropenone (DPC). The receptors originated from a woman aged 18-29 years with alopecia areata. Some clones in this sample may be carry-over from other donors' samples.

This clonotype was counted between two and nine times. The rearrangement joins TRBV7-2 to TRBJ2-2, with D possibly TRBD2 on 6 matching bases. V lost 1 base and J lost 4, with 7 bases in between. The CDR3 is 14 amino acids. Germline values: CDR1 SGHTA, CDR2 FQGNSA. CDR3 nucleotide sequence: TGTGCCAGCAGCTTAGGCGGGGTCACCGGGGAGCTGTTTTTT. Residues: CASSLGGVTGELFF.

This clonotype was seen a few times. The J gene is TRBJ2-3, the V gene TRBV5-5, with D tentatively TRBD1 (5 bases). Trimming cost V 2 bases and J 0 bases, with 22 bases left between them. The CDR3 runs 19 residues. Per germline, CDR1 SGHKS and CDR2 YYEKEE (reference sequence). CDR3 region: CASSFRLTDVGISTDTQYF. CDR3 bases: TGTGCCAGCAGCTTTCGTCTGACAGACGTGGGAATTAGCACAGATACGCAGTATTTT.

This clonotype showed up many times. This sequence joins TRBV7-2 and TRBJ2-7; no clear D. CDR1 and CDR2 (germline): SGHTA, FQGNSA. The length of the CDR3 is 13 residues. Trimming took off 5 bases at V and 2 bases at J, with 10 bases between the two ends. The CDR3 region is CASSTQTAYEQYF. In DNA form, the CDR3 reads TGTGCCAGCAGCACCCAGACCGCCTACGAGCAGTACTTC.

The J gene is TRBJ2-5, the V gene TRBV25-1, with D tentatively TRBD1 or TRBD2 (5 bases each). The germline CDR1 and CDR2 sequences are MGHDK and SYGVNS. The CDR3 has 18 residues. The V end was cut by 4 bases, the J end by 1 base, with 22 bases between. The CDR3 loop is CASSGVSGTAIFQETQYF. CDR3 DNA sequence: TGTGCCAGCAGTGGAGTGTCCGGGACGGCTATCTTCCAAGAGACCCAGTACTTC. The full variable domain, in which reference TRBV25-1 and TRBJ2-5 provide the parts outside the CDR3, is EADIYQTPRYLVIGTGKKITLECSQTMGHDKMYWYQQDPGMELHLIHYSYGVNSTEKGDLSSESTVSRIRTEHFPLTLESARPSHTSQYLCASSGVSGTAIFQETQYFGPGTRLLVL.

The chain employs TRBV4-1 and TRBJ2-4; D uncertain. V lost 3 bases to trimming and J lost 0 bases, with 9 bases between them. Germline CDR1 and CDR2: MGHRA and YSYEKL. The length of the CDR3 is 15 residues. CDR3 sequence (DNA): TGCGCCAGCAGCCAGCTAGGGTTAGCCAAAAACATTCAGTACTTC. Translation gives CASSQLGLAKNIQYF.